This T cell receptor beta chain was identified in a study of human T cells and chemical hapten exposure. At the level of the study: Mainly, slight library volume differences in the pool made TCR yields vary.

The length of the CDR3 is 16 residues. The V and J ends lost 1 base and 9 bases respectively, with 16 bases between them. There are a few counts of this clonotype. Authors' data handling: Per sample, the median was roughly 96,000 TCRs, with values from about 24,000 to 680,000. TCRdb re-analysed the RACE reads in MiXCR, keeping a single row per CDR3 protein. The authors' filters were not applied to this entry. The sample shows 350,000 or so distinct CDR3 sequences, under 9% of them seen only once. As to time point: patch test 1, 2 weeks after DPC sensitization. Treatment denoted: therapeutic diphenylcyclopropenone sensitization with weekly scalp DPC. People who gave samples had alopecia, were 18 to 70 years old, and were suitable for DPC.

This specimen was whole blood, taken in connection with sensitization to the hapten diphenylcyclopropenone (DPC). The chain has TRBV12-3 or TRBV12-4 and TRBJ1-6; TRBD1 might be the D (6 bases). The TCR sequence derives from a woman aged 18 to 35 with alopecia areata. Some clones in this sample may be carry-over from other donors' samples. CDR3 amino acids: CASSLGGGPRGSPLHF. CDR3 DNA sequence: TGTGCCAGCAGTTTAGGAGGGGGACCGCGTGGTTCACCCCTCCACTTT.